The 6 T cell receptor beta chains below all came from one sample that was sequenced in a study of radiotherapy plus CTLA-4 blockade in lung cancer. The assay was immunoSEQ multiplex PCR, and TCRdb's table has in-frame clones only and misses some. The profile covers about 28,000 clones, with almost 80% appearing a single time and around 7.5% taken by the ten largest. The material sequenced was peripheral blood, taken from a patient treated with radiotherapy plus ipilimumab. The receptors were sampled from a human donor with non-small cell lung cancer who had stable disease on radiotherapy plus ipilimumab.

This clone occurred a few times. The chain combines TRBV6-5 with TRBJ2-1; D possibly corresponds to TRBD1 (5 bases). The CDR3 contains 13 residues. V was cut by 2 bases and J by 4 bases, with 6 bases left in between. Germline-derived CDR1 and CDR2 are MNHEY and SVGAGI. The CDR3 DNA sequence: TGTGCCAGCAGTTACCAGGGATACAATGAGCAGTTCTTC. Its protein product is CASSYQGYNEQFF.

The chain combines TRBV27 with TRBJ2-3; possible D gene TRBD1, 5 bases. The germline V gene encodes CDR1 MNHEY and CDR2 SMNVEV (reference sequence). Deletions cut 6 bases from V and 0 bases from J, with 10 bases between. The CDR3 contains 14 residues. The CDR3 protein is CASRHQGSTDTQYF. In DNA, the CDR3 is TGTGCCAGCAGACATCAGGGTAGCACAGATACGCAGTATTTT.

The J gene is TRBJ2-4, the V gene TRBV27, with 12 bases that match TRBD2. The CDR3 consists of 19 residues. Looked up from germline, CDR1 is MNHEY and CDR2 is SMNVEV (reference sequence). Germline trimming cut 3 bases from V and 3 bases from J; bases unmatched to any gene: 12. The CDR3 reads CASSFDGLAGTGGKNIQYF. CDR3 sequence (DNA): TGTGCCAGCAGTTTCGATGGACTAGCGGGGACCGGGGGCAAAAACATTCAGTACTTC.

CDR3 in amino acids: CASSSHTGETQYF. The CDR3 DNA is TGTGCCAGCAGTTCTCATACAGGGGAGACCCAGTACTTC. J is TRBJ2-5 and V is TRBV6-5, with a tentative D call TRBD1 (6 bases). Germline V CDR1 and CDR2: MNHEY, SVGAGI. Trimming pared 4 bases from V and 5 bases from J, leaving 11 bases between. This CDR3 is built from 13 residues.

This chain connects TRBV6-5 to TRBJ1-1, with unresolved D. Germline V gene lookup returns CDR1 MNHEY and CDR2 SVGAGI. CDR3 length: 15 amino acids. Deletions cut 0 bases from V and 1 base from J, with 9 bases between. The chain's CDR3 is CASSYSSSRNTEAFF. The CDR3 region has the DNA TGTGCCAGCAGTTACTCGAGTTCCCGGAACACTGAAGCTTTCTTT.

V and J are TRBV2 and TRBJ1-1; D remains ambiguous. The CDR3 sequence is 12 residues long. Germline CDR1 is SNHLY and CDR2 is FYNNEI. V dropped 0 bases and J dropped 8 bases, with 7 bases sitting between them. The CDR3 coding sequence is TGTGCCAGCAGTGAAGCCCTTCCCGAAGCTTTCTTT. Its translation: CASSEALPEAFF.